This paragraph reports one T cell receptor beta chain. This specimen belongs to a study of blood T cell repertoires in COVID-19. Study details: The United States, Italy and Spain provided the acute and convalescent COVID-19 samples.

The assay was immunoSEQ multiplex PCR, and TCRdb's table has in-frame clones only and misses some. The sample gives under 200,000 clones, approximately 87% of which show up once; 9.5% to 12% is in the top ten. Per germline, CDR1 SGHTA and CDR2 FQGNSA. V lost 5 bases and J lost 8, with 18 bases in between. The CDR3 is made up of 14 amino acids. The source of this sequence is a woman aged 55-69 years with COVID-19, enrolled during active disease. The sequenced sample consisted of peripheral blood. The rearrangement joins TRBV7-2 to TRBJ1-2; D ambiguous. The CDR3 DNA follows: TGTGCCAGCAGCCACGTGGGTGGAGGCGGGGGCTACACCTTC. Amino acids: CASSHVGGGGGYTF.